This TCR beta chain was captured by sequencing in a study of sequential checkpoint blockade in melanoma (dated by TCRdb to about 2019). The study in broad terms: Using 1:1 randomization, the trial assigned patients either to first-line nivolumab followed by ipilimumab (arm A) or to ipilimumab followed by nivolumab (arm B). Maintenance nivolumab was given following each of the two trial sequences.

The germline V end is reduced by 4 bases and the J end by 4 bases; junction bases left unmatched: 28. Sequences GTSNPN (CDR1) and SVGIG (CDR2) are obtained from the germline V gene (reference sequence). Including the terminal cysteine and phenylalanine, the CDR3 comprises 20 residues. Only the CDR3 part of the read is kept: 60 bases, read in frame from the first base. TCRbeta CDR3 regions were immunosequenced from genomic DNA with the immunoSEQ Assay. Before high-throughput sequencing, genomic DNA was amplified using bias-controlled multiplex PCR. The study's processing was this. To quantify the absolute abundance of each unique TCRbeta CDR3 region, the sequences were collapsed and filtered. Clonality, defined as 1 minus Pielou's evenness, was calculated using only productive rearrangements. A previously published method was used to identify clones with significantly greater frequencies in on-treatment samples than in baseline samples. TCRdb mirrors the immuneACCESS table, restricted to in-frame sequences. Some clones are absent from its copies; in checked studies, under half trace to an unresolved V gene, and the reason for the others is unknown. That table gives V, J and clone size, and the DNA gave D and trimming. The sample profile shows about 30,000 clones; roughly nine tenths of them were found once. The ten largest make up 13% to 15% of the sample.

The study at large found these results: Validation of the response-prediction model combining TCR metrics and mutation burden is needed in larger, independent patient cohorts.

Points on this clone: Its binding antigen is unknown. Within one base of it there is no much larger clone, and no base qualities were kept.

Reading the label with the study, this specimen's treatment or condition is: randomized to nivolumab then ipilimumab (arm A) or the reverse (arm B). None of the patients in the trial had previously been given DNA-damaging chemotherapy. A FACS Aria II flow cytometer was used to sort live CD3+CD8+ cells that were negative for CD19 and CD56 from thawed PBMCs. CheckMate 064, a randomized, open-label phase II trial of sequential checkpoint blockade, was the source of the samples, all of which came from patients with melanoma. Leukapheresis was used to collect peripheral blood mononuclear cells, which were then purified with Ficoll-Paque and frozen in human serum with roughly 10% DMSO. Immediately after sorting, the purity of the sorted blood CD3+CD8+ cells was confirmed to be >95%, and DNA was then extracted.

Sequenced here: CD8+ T cells sorted from blood (inferred from file names), sampled from a patient given nivolumab and ipilimumab in sequence. The receptor chain draws on TRBV30 and TRBJ2-7; TRBD1 fits 7 bases in the junction. The source is a human donor with melanoma. The CDR3 region: CAWNLPYRDSEGYGDYEQYF. The bases read TGTGCCTGGAACCTCCCTTACCGGGACAGCGAGGGTTATGGGGATTACGAGCAGTACTTC.